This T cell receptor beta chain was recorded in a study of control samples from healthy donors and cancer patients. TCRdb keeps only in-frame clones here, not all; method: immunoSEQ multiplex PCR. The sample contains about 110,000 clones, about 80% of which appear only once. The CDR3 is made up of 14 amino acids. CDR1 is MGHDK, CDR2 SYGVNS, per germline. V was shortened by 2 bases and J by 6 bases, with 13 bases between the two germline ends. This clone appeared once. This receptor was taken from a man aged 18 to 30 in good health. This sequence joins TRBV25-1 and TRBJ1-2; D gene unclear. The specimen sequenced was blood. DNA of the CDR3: TGTGCCAGCAGTGAAGACTCCCTGGTGGATGGCTACACCTTC. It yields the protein CASSEDSLVDGYTF.